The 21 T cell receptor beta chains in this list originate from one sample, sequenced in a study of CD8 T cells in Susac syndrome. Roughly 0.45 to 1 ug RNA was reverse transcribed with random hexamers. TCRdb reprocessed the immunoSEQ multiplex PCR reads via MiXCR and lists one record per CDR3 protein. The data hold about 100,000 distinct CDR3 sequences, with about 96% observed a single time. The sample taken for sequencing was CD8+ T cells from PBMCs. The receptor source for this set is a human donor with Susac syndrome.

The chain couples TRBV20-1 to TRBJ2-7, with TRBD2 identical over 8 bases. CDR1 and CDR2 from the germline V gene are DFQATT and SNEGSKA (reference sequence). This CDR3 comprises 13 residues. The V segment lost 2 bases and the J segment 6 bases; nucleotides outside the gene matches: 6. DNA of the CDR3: TGCAGTGCTAGATCTTACCGGGAGGGCGAGCAGTACTTC. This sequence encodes CSARSYREGEQYF.

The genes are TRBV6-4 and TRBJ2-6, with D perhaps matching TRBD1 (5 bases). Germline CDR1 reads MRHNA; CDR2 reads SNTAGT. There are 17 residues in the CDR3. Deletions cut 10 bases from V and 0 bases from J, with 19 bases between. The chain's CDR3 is CATFDSQTRSGANVLTF. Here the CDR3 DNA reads TGTGCCACCTTCGACAGCCAGACTCGCTCTGGGGCCAACGTCCTGACTTTC.

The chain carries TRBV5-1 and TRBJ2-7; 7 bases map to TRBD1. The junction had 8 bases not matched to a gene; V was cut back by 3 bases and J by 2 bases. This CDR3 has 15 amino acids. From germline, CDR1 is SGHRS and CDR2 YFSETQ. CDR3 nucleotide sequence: TGCGCCAGCAGCTCCGGACAGGTTACAACCTACGAGCAGTACTTC. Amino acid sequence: CASSSGQVTTYEQYF.

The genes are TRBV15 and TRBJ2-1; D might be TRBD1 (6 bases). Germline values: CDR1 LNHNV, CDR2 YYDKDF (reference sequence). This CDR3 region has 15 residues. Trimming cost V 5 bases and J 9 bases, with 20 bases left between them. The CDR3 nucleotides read TGTGCCACCAGCGGAGGACAGATAAGGTCGGGTGAGCAGTTCTTC. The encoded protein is CATSGGQIRSGEQFF.

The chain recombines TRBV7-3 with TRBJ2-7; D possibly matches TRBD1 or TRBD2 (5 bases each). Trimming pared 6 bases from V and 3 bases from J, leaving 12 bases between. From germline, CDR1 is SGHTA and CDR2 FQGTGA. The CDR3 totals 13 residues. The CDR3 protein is CASRLGQGYEQYF. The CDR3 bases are TGTGCCAGCAGACTAGGACAAGGCTACGAGCAGTACTTC.

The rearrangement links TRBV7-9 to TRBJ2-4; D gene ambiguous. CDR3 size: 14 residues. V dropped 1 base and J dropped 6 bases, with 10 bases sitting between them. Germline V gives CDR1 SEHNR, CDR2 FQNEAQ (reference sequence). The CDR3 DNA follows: TGTGCCAGCAGCTTAGACGGCCGATTAAACATTCAGTACTTC. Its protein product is CASSLDGRLNIQYF.

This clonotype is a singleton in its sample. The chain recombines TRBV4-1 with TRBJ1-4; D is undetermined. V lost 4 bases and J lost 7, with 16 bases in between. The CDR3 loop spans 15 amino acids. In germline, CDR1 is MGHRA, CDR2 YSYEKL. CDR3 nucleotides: TGCGCCAGCAGCCTCACGCCCCCGAAAGGTGAAAAACTGTTTTTT. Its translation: CASSLTPPKGEKLFF.

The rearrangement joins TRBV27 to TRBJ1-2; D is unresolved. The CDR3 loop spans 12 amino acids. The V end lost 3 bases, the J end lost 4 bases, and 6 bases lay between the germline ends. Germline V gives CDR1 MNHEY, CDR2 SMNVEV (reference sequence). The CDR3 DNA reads TGTGCCAGCAGTTTGAGGCCCTATGGCTACACCTTC. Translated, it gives CASSLRPYGYTF.

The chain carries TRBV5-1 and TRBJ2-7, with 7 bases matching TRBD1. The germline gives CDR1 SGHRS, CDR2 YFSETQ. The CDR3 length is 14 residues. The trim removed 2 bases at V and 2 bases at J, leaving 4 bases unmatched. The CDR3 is CASSFAGGPYEQYF. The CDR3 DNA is TGCGCCAGCAGCTTCGCAGGGGGACCCTACGAGCAGTACTTC.

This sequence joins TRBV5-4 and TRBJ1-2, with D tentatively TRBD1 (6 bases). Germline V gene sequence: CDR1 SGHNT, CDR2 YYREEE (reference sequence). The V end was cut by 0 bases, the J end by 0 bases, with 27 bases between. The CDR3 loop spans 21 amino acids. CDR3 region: CASSLGGLTGTVLKTNYGYTF. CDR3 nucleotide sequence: TGTGCCAGCAGCTTGGGGGGGCTGACAGGAACCGTCCTCAAAACTAACTATGGCTACACCTTC.

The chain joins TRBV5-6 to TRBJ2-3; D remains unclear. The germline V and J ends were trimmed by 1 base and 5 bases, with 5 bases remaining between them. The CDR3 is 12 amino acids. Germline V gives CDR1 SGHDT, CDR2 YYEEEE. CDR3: CASSLSRDTQYF. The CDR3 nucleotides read TGTGCCAGCAGCTTGAGTAGAGATACGCAGTATTTT.

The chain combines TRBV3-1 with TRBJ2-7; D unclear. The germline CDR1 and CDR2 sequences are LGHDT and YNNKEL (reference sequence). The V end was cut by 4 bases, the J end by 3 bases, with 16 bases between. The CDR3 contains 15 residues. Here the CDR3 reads CASSLGYGSGYEQYF. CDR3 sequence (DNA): TGTGCCAGCAGCCTAGGGTACGGTTCGGGCTACGAGCAGTACTTC.

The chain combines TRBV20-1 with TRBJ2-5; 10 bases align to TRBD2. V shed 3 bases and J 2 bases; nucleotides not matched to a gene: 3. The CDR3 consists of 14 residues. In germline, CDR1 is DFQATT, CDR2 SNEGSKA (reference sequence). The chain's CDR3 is CSARTTSGQETQYF. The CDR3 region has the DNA TGCAGTGCTAGGACGACTAGCGGGCAAGAGACCCAGTACTTC.

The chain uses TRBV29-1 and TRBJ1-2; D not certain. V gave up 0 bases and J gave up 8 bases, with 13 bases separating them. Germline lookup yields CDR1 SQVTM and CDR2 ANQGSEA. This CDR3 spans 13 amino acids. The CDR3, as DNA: TGCAGCGTTGAAGATCCAGCGGGGAGAGGCTACACCTTC. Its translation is CSVEDPAGRGYTF.

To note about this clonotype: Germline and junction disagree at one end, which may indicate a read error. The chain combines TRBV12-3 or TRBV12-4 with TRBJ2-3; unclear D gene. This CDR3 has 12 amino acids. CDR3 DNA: TGTGCCAGCAGCCCGACCGGCAGATACGCAGTATTT. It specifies CASSPTGRYAVF.

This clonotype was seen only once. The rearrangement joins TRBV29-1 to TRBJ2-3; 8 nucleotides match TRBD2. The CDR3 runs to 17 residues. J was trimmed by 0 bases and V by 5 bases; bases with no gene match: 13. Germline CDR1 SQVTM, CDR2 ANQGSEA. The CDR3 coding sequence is TGCAGCGTTCCCAAGGGCGGGGGGACGACTAGCACAGATACGCAGTATTTT. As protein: CSVPKGGGTTSTDTQYF.

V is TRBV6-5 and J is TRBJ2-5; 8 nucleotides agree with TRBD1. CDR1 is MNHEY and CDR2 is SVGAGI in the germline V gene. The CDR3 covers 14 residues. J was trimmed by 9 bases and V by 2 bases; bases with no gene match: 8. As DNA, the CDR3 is TGTGCCAGCAGTTACGGGACAGGATCGGAGGCCCAGTACTTC. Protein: CASSYGTGSEAQYF.

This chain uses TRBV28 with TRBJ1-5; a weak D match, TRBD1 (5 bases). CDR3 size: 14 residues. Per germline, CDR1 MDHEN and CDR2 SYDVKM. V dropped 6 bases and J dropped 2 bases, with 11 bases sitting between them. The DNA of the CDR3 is TGTGCCAGCAGCCGGGGCAGGGGCAATCAGCCCCAGCATTTT. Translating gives CASSRGRGNQPQHF.

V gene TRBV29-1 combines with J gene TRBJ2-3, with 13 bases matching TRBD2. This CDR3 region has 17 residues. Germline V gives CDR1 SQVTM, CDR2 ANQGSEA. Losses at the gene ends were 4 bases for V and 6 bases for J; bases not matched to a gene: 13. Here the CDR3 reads CSVGRALAGGPTDTQYF. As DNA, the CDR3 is TGCAGCGTTGGTCGGGCACTAGCGGGAGGGCCGACGGATACGCAGTATTTT.

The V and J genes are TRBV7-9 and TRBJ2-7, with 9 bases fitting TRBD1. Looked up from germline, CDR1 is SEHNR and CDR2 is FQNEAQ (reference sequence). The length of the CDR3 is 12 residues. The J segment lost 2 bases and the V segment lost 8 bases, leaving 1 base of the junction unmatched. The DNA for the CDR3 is TGTGCCAGCGGGACAGGGACCTACGAGCAGTACTTC. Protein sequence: CASGTGTYEQYF.

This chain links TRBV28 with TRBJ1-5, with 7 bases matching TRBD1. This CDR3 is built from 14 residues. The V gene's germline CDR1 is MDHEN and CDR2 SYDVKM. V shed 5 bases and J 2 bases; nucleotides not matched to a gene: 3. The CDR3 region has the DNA TGTGCCAGCAGTAGAGACAGGGGCAATCAGCCCCAGCATTTT. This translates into CASSRDRGNQPQHF.